These 27 T cell receptor beta chains came from one sample sequenced in a study of response to subunit inactivated influenza vaccine. TCRdb fed the RT-PCR reads into MiXCR, producing one record per CDR3 protein. The profile shows about 570,000 distinct CDR3 sequences, around 11% of them singletons. The sample consisted of PBMCs from blood, taken on the day of vaccination. The receptors were sampled from a man aged 50 or older who received an inactivated influenza vaccine.

The CDR3 reads CASSPKDQPQHF. The CDR3 nucleotides are TGTGCCAGCAGCCCAAAGGATCAGCCCCAGCATTTT. The chain is built from TRBV3-1 and TRBJ1-5; D ambiguous. V lost 4 bases, J lost 5 bases, and 6 bases lay in between. In germline, CDR1 is LGHDT, CDR2 YNNKEL (reference sequence). The CDR3 is 12 amino acids.

This clonotype was seen more than once but under ten times. V usage is TRBV7-2 and J usage is TRBJ1-3; D remains ambiguous. This CDR3 region has 13 residues. The V and J ends lost 0 bases and 4 bases respectively, with 4 bases between them. Germline V lookup: CDR1 SGHTA, CDR2 FQGNSA. DNA for the CDR3: TGTGCCAGCAGCTTAGCGACAGGAAACACCATATATTTT. Translation: CASSLATGNTIYF.

This clonotype was counted at least ten times. This rearrangement joins TRBV18 to TRBJ1-1, with D hard to call. V lost 5 bases, J lost 1 base, and 8 bases lay in between. Germline CDR1 is KGHSH and CDR2 is LQKENI. This CDR3 has 13 residues. CDR3 bases: TGTGCCAGCTCAACCCTTGAGAACACTGAAGCTTTCTTT. Its protein is CASSTLENTEAFF.

This clonotype was observed a few times. V usage is TRBV20-1 and J usage is TRBJ2-7, with 7 nucleotides matching TRBD2. The CDR3 runs to 14 residues. Germline V gene lookup returns CDR1 DFQATT and CDR2 SNEGSKA (reference sequence). V was pared by 1 base and J by 4 bases, with 7 bases of the junction left unmatched. The CDR3 reads CSARGGRGAYEQYF. Written as DNA, the CDR3 is TGCAGTGCTAGAGGAGGGAGGGGTGCGTACGAGCAGTACTTC.

This chain connects TRBV7-2 to TRBJ2-3; TRBD2 might be the D (7 bases). The CDR3 consists of 14 residues. The germline V gene encodes CDR1 SGHTA and CDR2 FQGNSA. Trimming shortened V by 5 bases and J by 3 bases, and 12 bases separated the two germline ends. In DNA, the CDR3 is TGTGCCAGCAGCGGGGGGGCGGGGACAGATACGCAGTATTTT. Residues: CASSGGAGTDTQYF.

This clonotype was seen a handful of times. V is TRBV7-9 and J is TRBJ2-7; TRBD1 matches at 10 bases. After removal of 2 bases from V and 3 bases from J, the junction contained 10 bases not matched to a gene. The CDR3 extends over 17 amino acids. CDR1 and CDR2 (germline): SEHNR, FQNEAQ (reference sequence). The CDR3 nucleotides are TGTGCCAGCAGCTTATTCGGGACAGGGGACTATATCTACGAGCAGTACTTC. As protein: CASSLFGTGDYIYEQYF.

This clonotype was recorded at least ten times. The genes are TRBV6-1 and TRBJ2-5; D uncertain. The germline V and J ends were trimmed by 6 bases and 0 bases, with 14 bases remaining between them. The CDR3 contains 15 residues. Germline V lookup: CDR1 MNHNS, CDR2 SASEGT. CDR3 loop: CASSPHGQYQETQYF. The DNA for the CDR3 is TGTGCCAGCAGCCCACACGGGCAGTACCAAGAGACCCAGTACTTC.

This clonotype has a handful of counts. This chain joins TRBV15 and TRBJ2-2; no firm D call. CDR1 is LNHNV and CDR2 is YYDKDF in the germline V gene (reference sequence). This CDR3 has 16 residues. Trimming took 4 bases from V and 1 from J, leaving 13 bases between them. The CDR3 loop reads CATSKDQGMNTGELFF. The CDR3 DNA sequence: TGTGCCACCAGCAAAGACCAAGGGATGAACACCGGGGAGCTGTTTTTT.

V is TRBV15 and J is TRBJ2-1; maybe TRBD1 (5 bases). The CDR3 is made up of 17 amino acids. V was trimmed by 1 base and J by 2 bases, leaving 15 bases between them. Per germline, CDR1 LNHNV and CDR2 YYDKDF (reference sequence). CDR3 sequence: CATSRVSGRVPYNEQFF. For the CDR3, the DNA is TGTGCCACCAGCAGAGTTTCTGGCAGGGTCCCCTACAATGAGCAGTTCTTC.

This clonotype was seen repeatedly, ten times or more. This rearrangement joins TRBV4-2 to TRBJ2-1; D is perhaps TRBD1 or TRBD2 (5 bases each). The CDR3 length is 17 residues. Germline CDR1 and CDR2: LGHNA and YNFKEQ. Trimming pared 0 bases from V and 2 bases from J, leaving 14 bases between. Here the CDR3 DNA reads TGTGCCAGCAGCCAAGATTTGGGCTTGGGGGCCTACAATGAGCAGTTCTTC. This translates into CASSQDLGLGAYNEQFF.

For the CDR3, the DNA is TGCGCCAGCAGCTCGCCGGACTGGATAGCGGGGGGGCAATCCGGCACAGATACGCAGTATTTT. Translation gives CASSSPDWIAGGQSGTDTQYF. The chain couples TRBV5-1 to TRBJ2-3, with 11 bases that match TRBD2. CDR3 length equals 21 residues. V dropped 3 bases and J dropped 1; count of bases not matched to a gene: 19. Germline CDR1 is SGHRS and CDR2 is YFSETQ. Supplemented by reference TRBV5-1 and TRBJ2-3, the full variable domain reads KAGVTQTPRYLIKTRGQQVTLSCSPISGHRSVSWYQQTPGQGLQFLFEYFSETQRNKGNFPGRFSGRQFSNSRSEMNVSTLELGDSALYLCASSSPDWIAGGQSGTDTQYFGPGTRLTVL.

This clonotype came up a few times. The chain couples TRBV6-2 or TRBV6-3 to TRBJ2-7; weak D call: TRBD2 (6 bases). CDR3 size: 14 residues. The V and J ends lost 7 bases and 6 bases respectively, with 19 bases between them. Germline V gene data show CDR1 as MNHEY and CDR2 as SVGEGT. The CDR3 reads CASNDVLVGGEQYF. In nucleotides, the CDR3 is TGTGCCAGCAACGACGTTCTTGTCGGGGGCGAGCAGTACTTC.

This clonotype was seen a few times. V and J are TRBV5-1 and TRBJ2-3, with 14 positions matching TRBD2. The CDR3 contains 17 residues. CDR1 and CDR2 (germline): SGHRS, YFSETQ. After removal of 5 bases from V and 4 bases from J, the junction contained 9 bases not matched to a gene. This chain's CDR3 is CASRDDLTSGGADTQYF. CDR3 nucleotide sequence: TGCGCCAGCAGAGACGACCTGACTAGCGGGGGGGCAGATACGCAGTATTTT.

This clonotype came up many times. V is TRBV27 and J is TRBJ2-1, with 10 positions matching TRBD2. The CDR3 length is 15 residues. V was pared by 1 base and J by 9 bases, with 6 bases of the junction left unmatched. Germline values: CDR1 MNHEY, CDR2 SMNVEV (reference sequence). The CDR3 region is CASSLYPAGGGEQFF. The CDR3 DNA reads as TGTGCCAGCAGTTTATATCCAGCGGGAGGGGGTGAGCAGTTCTTC.

This clonotype showed up just a few times. J is TRBJ1-4 and V is TRBV6-1; TRBD1 might be the D (5 bases). The CDR3 covers 15 residues. CDR1 is MNHNS, CDR2 SASEGT, per germline. V lost 0 bases and J lost 10, with 15 bases in between. The CDR3 DNA is TGTGCCAGCAGTGAAGCAGGGGCCGACGGAGGAAAACTGTTTTTT. Protein sequence: CASSEAGADGGKLFF.

The gene calls are TRBV30 and TRBJ2-2, with TRBD2 identical over 15 bases. Germline values: CDR1 GTSNPN, CDR2 SVGIG (reference sequence). V shed 3 bases, J shed 5 bases, and the junction held 16 bases outside the gene matches. The CDR3 contains 20 residues. The CDR3 coding sequence is TGTGCCTGGAGAGATATCGGACTAGCGGGAGGGACTCGGAGGACCGGGGAGCTGTTTTTT. Amino acid sequence: CAWRDIGLAGGTRRTGELFF.

This chain links TRBV14 with TRBJ2-1; D not resolved. Germline lookup yields CDR1 SGHDN and CDR2 FVKESK. Between the trimmed V and J ends, which lost 4 bases and 0 bases, there was a span of 13 bases. This CDR3 spans 16 amino acids. The DNA for the CDR3 is TGTGCCAGCAGCCGGAATTACATAAGCTCCTACAATGAGCAGTTCTTC. Amino acid sequence: CASSRNYISSYNEQFF. Using reference TRBV14 and TRBJ2-1 for the parts outside the CDR3, the full variable domain is EAGVTQFPSHSVIEKGQTVTLRCDPISGHDNLYWYRRVMGKEIKFLLHFVKESKQDESGMPNNRFLAERTGGTYSTLKVQPAELEDSGVYFCASSRNYISSYNEQFFGPGTRLTVL.

This clonotype was seen more than once but under ten times. The rearrangement uses TRBV29-1 and TRBJ2-3; D unresolved. This CDR3 comprises 15 residues. Trimming stripped 2 bases from V and 0 bases from J, with 12 bases between. Germline V gene data show CDR1 as SQVTM and CDR2 as ANQGSEA. The CDR3 DNA sequence: TGCAGCGTTGAACGCGAAGAGACTAGCACAGATACGCAGTATTTT. It translates to CSVEREETSTDTQYF.

This clonotype turned up a few times. The rearrangement uses TRBV28 and TRBJ2-1, with 11 bases aligning to TRBD2. With V trimmed by 2 bases and J by 6 bases, 6 bases remained unmatched. CDR1 is MDHEN, CDR2 SYDVKM, per germline. This CDR3 region has 16 residues. The CDR3 DNA reads as TGTGCCAGCAGTTTAATCGGGCTAGCGGGGGGCAATGAGCAGTTCTTC. Its translation: CASSLIGLAGGNEQFF. Full variable domain (missing parts from reference TRBV28 and TRBJ2-1): DVKVTQSSRYLVKRTGEKVFLECVQDMDHENMFWYRQDPGLGLRLIYFSYDVKMKEKGDIPEGYSVSREKKERFSLILESASTNQTSMYLCASSLIGLAGGNEQFFGPGTRLTVL.

The chain is built from TRBV20-1 and TRBJ2-7; 10 bases match TRBD1. The CDR3 covers 14 residues. The germline V gene has CDR1 DFQATT and CDR2 SNEGSKA (reference sequence). Germline trimming cut 6 bases from V and 5 bases from J; bases unmatched to any gene: 10. The CDR3 DNA follows: TGCAGTGCCAAGCTGGGGACAGGGGACCACGAGCAGTACTTC. Encoded protein: CSAKLGTGDHEQYF.

The rearrangement joins TRBV11-2 to TRBJ2-2; maybe TRBD2 (5 bases). Germline assignment: CDR1 SGHAT and CDR2 FQNNGV. Trimming left V 4 bases short and J 6 bases short, with 12 bases between. The length of the CDR3 is 14 residues. CDR3 sequence: CASSYREGAGELFF. In DNA form, the CDR3 reads TGTGCCAGCAGCTACCGAGAGGGCGCCGGGGAGCTGTTTTTT. The complete variable domain, with remaining parts taken from reference TRBV11-2 and TRBJ2-2, reads EAGVAQSPRYKIIEKRQSVAFWCNPISGHATLYWYQQILGQGPKLLIQFQNNGVVDDSQLPKDRFSAERLKGVDSTLKIQPAKLEDSAVYLCASSYREGAGELFFGEGSRLTVL.

The J gene is TRBJ1-3, the V gene TRBV2; D unclear. The CDR3 has 15 amino acids. Trimming shortened V by 6 bases and J by 4 bases, and 16 bases separated the two germline ends. Germline V gene lookup returns CDR1 SNHLY and CDR2 FYNNEI. The CDR3 protein is CASSGRVPPGNTIYF. Written as DNA, the CDR3 is TGTGCCAGCAGCGGACGGGTCCCGCCCGGAAACACCATATATTTT.

The chain uses TRBV5-1 and TRBJ2-2, with TRBD1 matching over 10 bases. V gave up 7 bases and J gave up 2 bases; unmatched junction bases: 8. The CDR3 contains 16 residues. Germline CDR1 reads SGHRS; CDR2 reads YFSETQ. Here the CDR3 DNA reads TGCGCCAGCGAAAGTTGGACAGGGGGAAACACCGGGGAGCTGTTTTTT. Amino acids: CASESWTGGNTGELFF.

This clonotype showed up just a few times. The V gene is TRBV7-2, the J gene TRBJ2-3; 7 bases line up with TRBD2. Germline loops: CDR1 SGHTA, CDR2 FQGNSA. The ends lost 5 bases at V and 6 bases at J; junction bases unmatched: 5. The CDR3 loop spans 13 amino acids. CDR3 nucleotide sequence: TGTGCCAGCAGCGGGAGGGTGACGGATACGCAGTATTTT. Its protein is CASSGRVTDTQYF.

This clonotype came up a few times. The gene calls are TRBV29-1 and TRBJ1-2; no firm D call. The V end lost 3 bases, the J end lost 0 bases, and 8 bases lay between the germline ends. The CDR3 loop spans 13 amino acids. Germline-derived CDR1 and CDR2 are SQVTM and ANQGSEA. CDR3 residues: CSVDPGTNYGYTF. CDR3 coding DNA: TGCAGCGTTGACCCAGGAACTAACTATGGCTACACCTTC. Supplemented by reference TRBV29-1 and TRBJ1-2, the full variable domain reads SAVISQKPSRDICQRGTSLTIQCQVDSQVTMMFWYRQQPGQSLTLIATANQGSEATYESGFVIDKFPISRPNLTFSTLTVSNMSPEDSSIYLCSVDPGTNYGYTFGSGTRLTVV.

The count of this clonotype is one. The chain carries TRBV3-1 and TRBJ2-1; 7 positions match TRBD1. Germline V gene lookup returns CDR1 LGHDT and CDR2 YNNKEL (reference sequence). This CDR3 contains 14 residues. V lost 2 bases to trimming and J lost 9 bases; unmatched junction nucleotides: 7. CDR3 residues: CASSQRDSGGEQFF. CDR3 coding DNA: TGTGCCAGCAGCCAACGGGACAGTGGTGGTGAGCAGTTCTTC.

Ten or more counts support this clonotype. The chain links TRBV28 to TRBJ2-7; D is uncertain. The CDR3 contains 14 residues. The V end was cut by 5 bases, the J end by 0 bases, with 11 bases between. CDR1 and CDR2 (germline): MDHEN, SYDVKM. In DNA, the CDR3 is TGTGCCAGCAGTCCGGACGGTAACTCCTACGAGCAGTACTTC. It specifies CASSPDGNSYEQYF.